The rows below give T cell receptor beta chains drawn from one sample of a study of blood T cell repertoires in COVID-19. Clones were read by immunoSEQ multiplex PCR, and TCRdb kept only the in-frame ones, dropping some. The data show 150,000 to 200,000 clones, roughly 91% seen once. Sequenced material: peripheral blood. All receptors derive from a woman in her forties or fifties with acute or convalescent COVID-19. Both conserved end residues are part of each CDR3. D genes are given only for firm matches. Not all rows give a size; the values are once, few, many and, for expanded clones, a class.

CDR3 protein: CASSTVGLAGLDNEQFF; CDR3 DNA: TGTGCCAGCAGCACCGTCGGGCTAGCGGGCCTAGACAATGAGCAGTTCTTC; clone size: -; V gene: TRBV7-2; D gene: TRBD2; J gene: TRBJ2-1
CDR3 protein: CASSSDRADYGYTF; CDR3 DNA: TGCGCCAGCAGTTCGGACAGGGCGGACTATGGCTACACCTTC; clone size: -; V gene: TRBV5-1; D gene: TRBD1; J gene: TRBJ1-2
CDR3 protein: CASSDYEYGRETLSSYNEQFF; CDR3 DNA: TGTGCCAGCAGTGATTACGAATACGGGAGGGAGACCTTAAGCTCCTACAATGAGCAGTTCTTC; clone size: -; V gene: TRBV2; D gene: TRBD2; J gene: TRBJ2-1
CDR3 protein: CASRGDSDNSPLHF; CDR3 DNA: TGTGCCAGTAGGGGGGACAGCGATAATTCACCCCTCCACTTT; clone size: -; V gene: TRBV19; D gene: TRBD1; J gene: TRBJ1-6
CDR3 protein: CASSQGGNTYEQYF; CDR3 DNA: TGCGCCAGCAGCCAAGGAGGCAATACCTACGAGCAGTACTTC; clone size: -; V gene: TRBV4-1; D gene: -; J gene: TRBJ2-7
CDR3 protein: CASRTGVGTEAFF; CDR3 DNA: TGTGCCAGTAGAACAGGGGTTGGTACTGAAGCTTTCTTT; clone size: -; V gene: TRBV19; D gene: TRBD1; J gene: TRBJ1-1
CDR3 protein: CASSVDRVNNEQFF; CDR3 DNA: TGTGCCAGCAGTGTGGACAGGGTCAACAATGAGCAGTTCTTC; clone size: -; V gene: TRBV27; D gene: TRBD1; J gene: TRBJ2-1
CDR3 protein: CASTPYEQYF; CDR3 DNA: TGTGCCAGCACTCCTTACGAGCAGTACTTC; clone size: -; V gene: TRBV6-5; D gene: -; J gene: TRBJ2-7
CDR3 protein: CATSTYDRATGELFF; CDR3 DNA: TGTGCCACCAGTACTTACGACAGGGCGACCGGGGAGCTGTTTTTT; clone size: once; V gene: TRBV24-1; D gene: TRBD1; J gene: TRBJ2-2
CDR3 protein: CAWSGGNQPQHF; CDR3 DNA: TGTGCCTGGAGCGGAGGCAATCAGCCCCAGCATTTT; clone size: -; V gene: TRBV30; D gene: -; J gene: TRBJ1-5
CDR3 protein: CASSQARARETQYF; CDR3 DNA: TGTGCCAGCAGCCAAGCCCGAGCGAGGGAGACCCAGTACTTC; clone size: -; V gene: TRBV3-1/TRBV3-2; D gene: -; J gene: TRBJ2-5
CDR3 protein: CASTETGMNTEAFF; CDR3 DNA: TGTGCCAGTACCGAGACAGGGATGAACACTGAAGCTTTCTTT; clone size: -; V gene: TRBV19; D gene: TRBD1; J gene: TRBJ1-1
CDR3 protein: CASSEGQGPIYF; CDR3 DNA: TGTGCCAGCAGCGAGGGACAGGGACCCATATATTTT; clone size: -; V gene: TRBV7-9; D gene: TRBD1; J gene: TRBJ1-3
CDR3 protein: CASSFGGYLEQYF; CDR3 DNA: TGTGCCAGCAGTTTTGGAGGCTATCTCGAGCAGTACTTC; clone size: -; V gene: TRBV12-3/TRBV12-4; D gene: -; J gene: TRBJ2-7
CDR3 protein: CASSPQQGSGNQPQHF; CDR3 DNA: TGTGCCAGCAGTCCCCAACAGGGGAGCGGCAATCAGCCCCAGCATTTT; clone size: -; V gene: TRBV27; D gene: TRBD1; J gene: TRBJ1-5
CDR3 protein: CATRQTGKGVGNTEAFF; CDR3 DNA: TGTGCCACCAGACAGACAGGGAAAGGAGTTGGGAACACTGAAGCTTTCTTT; clone size: -; V gene: TRBV24-1; D gene: TRBD1; J gene: TRBJ1-1
CDR3 protein: CASSLGSRSVQPQHF; CDR3 DNA: TGTGCCAGCAGCCTTGGATCTAGGAGTGTTCAGCCCCAGCATTTT; clone size: -; V gene: TRBV5-6; D gene: -; J gene: TRBJ1-5
CDR3 protein: CASSQDLLAGGDEQYF; CDR3 DNA: TGCGCCAGCAGCCAAGATTTACTAGCGGGAGGCGACGAGCAGTACTTC; clone size: -; V gene: TRBV4-3; D gene: TRBD2; J gene: TRBJ2-7
CDR3 protein: CAIKEGPTAPLHF; CDR3 DNA: TGTGCCATCAAGGAGGGCCCGACGGCACCCCTCCACTTT; clone size: -; V gene: TRBV11-2; D gene: -; J gene: TRBJ1-6
CDR3 protein: CASSLSSYSAETQYF; CDR3 DNA: TGTGCCAGCAGCTTAAGTAGCTACTCAGCAGAGACCCAGTACTTC; clone size: once; V gene: TRBV7-2; D gene: -; J gene: TRBJ2-5
CDR3 protein: CASSVGLANVNEQFF; CDR3 DNA: TGTGCCAGCAGCGTAGGGCTAGCGAACGTCAATGAGCAGTTCTTC; clone size: -; V gene: TRBV9; D gene: -; J gene: TRBJ2-1
CDR3 protein: CASSSRTENYGYTF; CDR3 DNA: TGTGCCAGCAGTTCCCGGACAGAAAACTATGGCTACACCTTC; clone size: -; V gene: TRBV7-9; D gene: -; J gene: TRBJ1-2
CDR3 protein: CASSKGTVTYEQYF; CDR3 DNA: TGTGCCAGCAGCAAAGGGACAGTCACCTACGAGCAGTACTTC; clone size: once; V gene: TRBV21-1; D gene: -; J gene: TRBJ2-7
CDR3 protein: CASSLDSGSYEQYF; CDR3 DNA: TGTGCCAGCAGCTTAGATTCCGGCTCCTACGAGCAGTACTTC; clone size: -; V gene: TRBV11-3; D gene: -; J gene: TRBJ2-7